This passage covers 14 T cell receptor beta chains from one sample sequenced in a study of cytomegalovirus exposure and HLA in healthy donors. Sequencing used immunoSEQ multiplex PCR; TCRdb keeps in-frame clones, though not all of them. The profile shows about 250,000 clones, roughly nine tenths of them singletons. Sequenced sample: PBMCs. These receptors were collected from a man aged 18 to 29 in good health and CMV-seropositive.

This chain uses TRBV28 with TRBJ2-6, with no clear D. The ends were cut back, 2 bases at V and 0 bases at J, with 8 bases in the middle. Germline-derived CDR1 and CDR2 are MDHEN and SYDVKM. The CDR3 totals 16 residues. CDR3: CASSLRVISGANVLTF. The CDR3 nucleotides read TGTGCCAGCAGTTTAAGAGTCATCTCTGGGGCCAACGTCCTGACTTTC. The full variable domain, with the rest looked up from reference TRBV28 and TRBJ2-6, is DVKVTQSSRYLVKRTGEKVFLECVQDMDHENMFWYRQDPGLGLRLIYFSYDVKMKEKGDIPEGYSVSREKKERFSLILESASTNQTSMYLCASSLRVISGANVLTFGAGSRLTVL.

This clone was detected once. This chain connects TRBV5-1 to TRBJ2-7; 7 bases are a match to TRBD1. CDR1 SGHRS and CDR2 YFSETQ come from the germline V gene. This CDR3 region has 14 residues. With V trimmed by 1 base and J by 2 bases, 3 bases remained unmatched. CDR3 sequence (DNA): TGCGCCAGCAGCTTGCAGGGGGTAACCTACGAGCAGTACTTC. Amino acids: CASSLQGVTYEQYF.

V usage is TRBV10-3 and J usage is TRBJ1-1; no clear D. The CDR3 has 13 residues. The V end was cut by 3 bases, the J end by 2 bases, with 7 bases between. Germline V gene sequence: CDR1 ENHRY, CDR2 SYGVKD. Here the CDR3 reads CAISDLENTEAFF. CDR3 nucleotide sequence: TGTGCCATCAGTGATTTAGAAAACACTGAAGCTTTCTTT.

V gene TRBV5-1 combines with J gene TRBJ2-2; 13 nucleotides align to TRBD2. The CDR3 runs 17 residues. J gave up 5 bases and V 4 bases, and 8 bases lay outside the gene matches. Germline CDR1 SGHRS, CDR2 YFSETQ. The CDR3 coding sequence is TGCGCCAGCAGCCACCTACTAGCGGGAGGGCCAACCGGGGAGCTGTTTTTT. This sequence encodes CASSHLLAGGPTGELFF.

This clone appeared a few times. The chain couples TRBV5-1 to TRBJ1-5; 9 bases fit TRBD1. CDR1 and CDR2 (germline): SGHRS, YFSETQ. V was clipped by 3 bases and J by 6 bases; unmatched bases: 4. CDR3 length equals 14 residues. As DNA, the CDR3 is TGCGCCAGCAGCTCGGGACAGGGCGGTCAGCCCCAGCATTTT. Its protein product is CASSSGQGGQPQHF.

The rearrangement joins TRBV19 to TRBJ2-1; D is ambiguous. Germline CDR1 reads LNHDA; CDR2 reads SQIVND (reference sequence). The length of the CDR3 is 14 residues. The ends were cut back, 1 base at V and 5 bases at J, with 9 bases in the middle. The DNA for the CDR3 is TGTGCCAGTAGTATAGCACCGATTGACAATGAGCAGTTCTTC. The encoded protein is CASSIAPIDNEQFF.

The V call is TRBV27, the J call TRBJ1-2; TRBD1 matches 11 bases. V lost 0 bases and J lost 3; bases outside the gene matches: 0. CDR1 and CDR2 from the germline V gene are MNHEY and SMNVEV (reference sequence). CDR3 size: 15 residues. CDR3: CASSLSGQGDYGYTF. The CDR3 DNA reads TGTGCCAGCAGTTTATCGGGACAGGGGGACTATGGCTACACCTTC.

V gene TRBV30 combines with J gene TRBJ1-1; TRBD1 matches 7 bases. Losses at the gene ends were 8 bases for V and 2 bases for J; bases not matched to a gene: 8. Germline V CDR1 and CDR2: GTSNPN, SVGIG (reference sequence). CDR3 length equals 13 residues. The CDR3: CAGQTGPNTEAFF. The CDR3 DNA is TGTGCCGGACAGACAGGGCCAAACACTGAAGCTTTCTTT. Looking up the rest from reference TRBV30 and TRBJ1-1 gives the full variable domain: SQTIHQWPATLVQPVGSPLSLECTVEGTSNPNLYWYRQAAGRGLQLLFYSVGIGQISSEVPQNLSASRPQDRQFILSSKKLLLSDSGFYLCAGQTGPNTEAFFGQGTRLTVV.

This clone was seen a few times. This chain links TRBV7-6 with TRBJ1-5, with 7 bases lining up with TRBD1. There are 15 residues in the CDR3. J was trimmed by 1 base and V by 2 bases; bases with no gene match: 2. Germline CDR1 is SGHVS and CDR2 is FNYEAQ. The CDR3 loop reads CASSLMTGSNQPQHF. The CDR3 DNA sequence: TGTGCCAGCAGCTTAATGACAGGGAGCAATCAGCCCCAGCATTTT. Together with reference TRBV7-6 and TRBJ1-5, the CDR3 gives the full variable domain: GAGVSQSPRYKVTKRGQDVALRCDPISGHVSLYWYRQALGQGPEFLTYFNYEAQQDKSGLPNDRFSAERPEGSISTLTIQRTEQRDSAMYRCASSLMTGSNQPQHFGDGTRLSIL.

The CDR3 is CASSVGVSDTQYF. The DNA for the CDR3 is TGTGCCAGCAGCGTAGGTGTATCAGATACGCAGTATTTT. The chain recombines TRBV9 with TRBJ2-3, with unresolved D. CDR3 length equals 13 residues. Trimming shortened V by 0 bases and J by 4 bases, and 6 bases separated the two germline ends. Germline CDR1 SGDLS, CDR2 YYNGEE.

V is TRBV29-1 and J is TRBJ1-2; maybe TRBD1 (6 bases). Germline loops: CDR1 SQVTM, CDR2 ANQGSEA. V lost 5 bases to trimming and J lost 4 bases, with 8 bases between them. The CDR3 consists of 11 residues. CDR3 sequence: CSVWGAYGYTF. In DNA, the CDR3 is TGCAGCGTTTGGGGGGCCTATGGCTACACCTTC.

The chain uses TRBV27 and TRBJ2-1, with 8 nucleotides matching TRBD2. V lost 0 bases, J lost 4 bases, and 5 bases stayed unmatched. The CDR3 runs to 16 residues. Germline CDR1 is MNHEY and CDR2 is SMNVEV (reference sequence). As DNA, the CDR3 is TGTGCCAGCAGTTTATCGAGGAGCGGGGGTTACAATGAGCAGTTCTTC. Its translation: CASSLSRSGGYNEQFF.

The rearrangement links TRBV19 to TRBJ1-2, with 9 bases fitting TRBD1. The J segment lost 3 bases and the V segment lost 6 bases, leaving 17 bases of the junction unmatched. There are 18 residues in the CDR3. CDR1 and CDR2 (germline): LNHDA, SQIVND (reference sequence). CDR3 amino acids: CASRPSPHRDRAYYGYTF. The DNA of the CDR3 is TGTGCCAGTAGACCCTCTCCCCACCGGGACAGGGCTTACTATGGCTACACCTTC.

The gene calls are TRBV6-5 and TRBJ1-3; no definite D call. This CDR3 has 15 amino acids. Per germline, CDR1 MNHEY and CDR2 SVGAGI. Deletions cut 2 bases from V and 2 bases from J, with 10 bases between. The CDR3 coding sequence is TGTGCCAGCAGTTACAGGATAGGGACTGGAAACACCATATATTTT. It codes for CASSYRIGTGNTIYF.